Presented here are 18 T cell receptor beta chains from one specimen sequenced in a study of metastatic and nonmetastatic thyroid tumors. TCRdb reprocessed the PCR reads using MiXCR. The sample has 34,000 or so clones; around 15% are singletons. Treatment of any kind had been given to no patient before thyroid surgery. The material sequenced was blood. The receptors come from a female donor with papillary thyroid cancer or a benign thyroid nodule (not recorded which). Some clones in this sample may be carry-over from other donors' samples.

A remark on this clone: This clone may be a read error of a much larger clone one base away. Here the CDR3 reads CASSLDGTSGAEHFF. The CDR3 DNA reads as TGTGCCAGCAGCTTGGATGGGACTAGCGGGGCCGAGCATTTCTTC. The chain has TRBV5-6 and TRBJ2-1; 13 bases fit TRBD2. Looked up from germline, CDR1 is SGHDT and CDR2 is YYEEEE. There are 15 residues in the CDR3.

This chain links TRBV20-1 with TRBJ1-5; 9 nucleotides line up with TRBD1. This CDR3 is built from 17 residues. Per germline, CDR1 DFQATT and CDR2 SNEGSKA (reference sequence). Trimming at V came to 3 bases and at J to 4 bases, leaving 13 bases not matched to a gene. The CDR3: CSASLGTGSLGNQPQHF. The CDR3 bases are TGCAGTGCTAGTCTCGGGACAGGGTCCCTTGGGAATCAGCCCCAGCATTTT.

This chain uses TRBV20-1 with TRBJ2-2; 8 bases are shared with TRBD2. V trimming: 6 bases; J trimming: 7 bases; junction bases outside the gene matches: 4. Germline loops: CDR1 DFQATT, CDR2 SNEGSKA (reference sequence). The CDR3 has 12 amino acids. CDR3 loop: CSAWGTSGELFF. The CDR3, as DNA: TGCAGTGCCTGGGGGACTAGCGGGGAGCTGTTTTTT.

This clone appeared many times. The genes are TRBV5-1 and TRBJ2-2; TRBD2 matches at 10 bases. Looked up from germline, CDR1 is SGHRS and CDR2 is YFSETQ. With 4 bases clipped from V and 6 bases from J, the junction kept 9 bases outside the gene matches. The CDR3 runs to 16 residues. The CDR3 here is CASSGTSAGGAGELFF. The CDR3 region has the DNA TGCGCCAGCAGCGGGACTAGCGCGGGGGGGGCCGGGGAGCTGTTTTTT.

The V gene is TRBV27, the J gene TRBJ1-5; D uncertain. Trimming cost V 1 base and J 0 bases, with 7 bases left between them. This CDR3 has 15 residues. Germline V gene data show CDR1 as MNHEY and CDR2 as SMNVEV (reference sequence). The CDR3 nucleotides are TGTGCCAGCAGTTTATACGGGATTAGCAATCAGCCCCAGCATTTT. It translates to CASSLYGISNQPQHF.

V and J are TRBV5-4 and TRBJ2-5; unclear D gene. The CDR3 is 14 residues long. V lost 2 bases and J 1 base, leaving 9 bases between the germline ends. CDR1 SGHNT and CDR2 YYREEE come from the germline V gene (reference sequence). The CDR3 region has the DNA TGTGCCAGCAGCTTACCGGGCCCCCAAGAGACCCAGTACTTC. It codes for CASSLPGPQETQYF.

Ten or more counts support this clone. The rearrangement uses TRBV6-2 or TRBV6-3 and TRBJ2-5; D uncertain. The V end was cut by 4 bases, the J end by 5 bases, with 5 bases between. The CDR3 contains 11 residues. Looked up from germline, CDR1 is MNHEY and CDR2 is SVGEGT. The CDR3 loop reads CASSLGETQYF. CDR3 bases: TGTGCCAGCAGTTTGGGTGAGACCCAGTACTTC.

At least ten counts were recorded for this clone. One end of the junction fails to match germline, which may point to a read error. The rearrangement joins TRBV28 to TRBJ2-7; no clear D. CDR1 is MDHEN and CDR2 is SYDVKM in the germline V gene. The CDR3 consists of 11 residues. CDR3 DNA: TGTGCCAGCAGCCCGGGCATAGAGGTTTGGTTC. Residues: CASSPGIEVWF.

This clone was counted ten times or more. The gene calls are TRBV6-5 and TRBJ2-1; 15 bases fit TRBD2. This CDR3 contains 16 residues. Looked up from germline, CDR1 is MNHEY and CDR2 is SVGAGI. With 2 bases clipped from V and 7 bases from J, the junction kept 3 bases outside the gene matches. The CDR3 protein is CASSYTGLAGGNEQFF. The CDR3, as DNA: TGTGCCAGCAGTTACACCGGACTAGCGGGAGGGAATGAGCAGTTCTTC.

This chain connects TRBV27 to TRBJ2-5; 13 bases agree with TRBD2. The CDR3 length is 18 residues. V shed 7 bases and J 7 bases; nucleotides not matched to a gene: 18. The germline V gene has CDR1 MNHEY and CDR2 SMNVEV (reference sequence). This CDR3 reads CASKPGLAGPLGRGTQYF. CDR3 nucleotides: TGTGCCAGCAAACCGGGACTAGCGGGACCCCTTGGGCGAGGGACCCAGTACTTC.

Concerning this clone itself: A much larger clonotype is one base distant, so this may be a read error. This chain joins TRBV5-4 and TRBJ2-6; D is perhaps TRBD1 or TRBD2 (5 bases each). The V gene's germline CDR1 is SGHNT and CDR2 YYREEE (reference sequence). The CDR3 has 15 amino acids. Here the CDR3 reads CASILRGVGANVLTF. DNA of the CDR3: TGTGCCAGCATCTTGAGAGGGGTTGGGGCCAACGTCCTGACTTTC.

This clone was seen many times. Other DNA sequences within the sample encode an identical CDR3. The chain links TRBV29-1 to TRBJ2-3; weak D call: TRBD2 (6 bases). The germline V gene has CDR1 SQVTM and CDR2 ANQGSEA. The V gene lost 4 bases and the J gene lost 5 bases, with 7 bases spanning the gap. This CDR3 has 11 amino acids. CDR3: CSVGEVDTQYF. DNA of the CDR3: TGCAGCGTTGGGGAGGTAGATACGCAGTATTTT.

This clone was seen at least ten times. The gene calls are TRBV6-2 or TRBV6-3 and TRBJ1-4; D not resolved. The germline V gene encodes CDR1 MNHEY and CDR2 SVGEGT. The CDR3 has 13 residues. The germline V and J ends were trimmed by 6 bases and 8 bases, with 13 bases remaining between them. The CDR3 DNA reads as TGTGCCAGCAGGAATCAGGAGTTCGAAAAACTGTTTTTT. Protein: CASRNQEFEKLFF.

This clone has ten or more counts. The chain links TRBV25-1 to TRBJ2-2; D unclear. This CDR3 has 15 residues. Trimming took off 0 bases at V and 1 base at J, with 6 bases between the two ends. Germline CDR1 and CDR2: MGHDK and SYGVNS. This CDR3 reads CASSEYRGNTGELFF. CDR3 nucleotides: TGTGCCAGCAGTGAATATCGAGGGAACACCGGGGAGCTGTTTTTT.

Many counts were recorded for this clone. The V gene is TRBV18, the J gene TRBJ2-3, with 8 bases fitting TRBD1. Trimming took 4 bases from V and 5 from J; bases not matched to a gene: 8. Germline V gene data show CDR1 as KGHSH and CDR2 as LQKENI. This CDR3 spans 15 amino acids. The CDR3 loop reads CASSLQGARGDTQYF. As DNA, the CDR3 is TGTGCCAGCTCACTGCAGGGGGCGCGAGGAGATACGCAGTATTTT.

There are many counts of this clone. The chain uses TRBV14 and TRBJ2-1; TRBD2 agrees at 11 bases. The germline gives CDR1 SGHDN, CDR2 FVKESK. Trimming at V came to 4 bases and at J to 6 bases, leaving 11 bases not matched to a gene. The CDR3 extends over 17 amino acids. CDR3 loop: CASSRELTSGSGNEQFF. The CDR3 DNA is TGTGCCAGCAGCCGCGAACTTACTAGCGGGAGTGGCAATGAGCAGTTCTTC.

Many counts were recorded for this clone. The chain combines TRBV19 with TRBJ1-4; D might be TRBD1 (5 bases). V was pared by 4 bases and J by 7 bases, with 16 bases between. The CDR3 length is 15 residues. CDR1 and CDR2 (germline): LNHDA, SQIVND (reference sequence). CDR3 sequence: CASSTRTSRAEKLFF. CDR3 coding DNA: TGTGCCAGTAGTACCCGGACATCGCGAGCTGAAAAACTGTTTTTT.

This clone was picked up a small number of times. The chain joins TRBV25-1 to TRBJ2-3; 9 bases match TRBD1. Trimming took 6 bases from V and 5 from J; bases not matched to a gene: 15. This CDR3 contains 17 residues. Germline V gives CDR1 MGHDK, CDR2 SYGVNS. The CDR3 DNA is TGTGCCAGCAGCACATGGAGGGGGACAGGGTGCGAAGATACGCAGTATTTT. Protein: CASSTWRGTGCEDTQYF.